This T cell receptor (beta chain) emerged from a study of shared clonotypes between healthy human individuals. Study context: Those who served as donors were a couple of women and a few men between the ages of 18 and 49.

Turning to this clone: Antigen: not known.

CDR1 and CDR2 (germline): SNHLY, FYNNEI. V lost 3 bases and J lost 3; bases outside the gene matches: 2. This CDR3 region has 15 residues. Study results and limitations: Across subsets, estimated richness was generally greater for naive than for memory populations. Some clonotypes were shared by all four sorted-subset donors, while others were not shared. The non-shared ones had lower generation probabilities than the shared ones.

TCRdb keeps only in-frame clones here, not all; method: immunoSEQ multiplex PCR. This table holds some 2.1 million clones, 85% to 95% found once. This TCR came from a man aged 18 to 30 in good health. Material: naive CD4+ T cells sorted from blood. Subset: CD45RA+ positively selected. The rearrangement links TRBV2 to TRBJ1-6, with TRBD1 identical over 7 bases. The CDR3 coding sequence is TGTGCCAGCAGTGAGACAGGGAACTATAATTCACCCCTCCACTTT. This codes for CASSETGNYNSPLHF.